The clone carrying this T cell receptor (beta chain) was seen more than once but under ten times. The data were taken from a study of identical twins. Germline V gene data show CDR1 as SGHTA and CDR2 as FQGNSA. This CDR3 spans 15 amino acids. The ends were cut back, 4 bases at V and 0 bases at J, with 13 bases in the middle. TCRdb recomputed calls from the 5' RACE reads with MiXCR, one row per CDR3 protein. The table lists fewer than 900,000 distinct CDR3 sequences, 21% of them singletons. This sample also appeared in a second study, on T cells expressing NK-cell markers.

The sequenced material came from PBMCs. This receptor was obtained from a woman in her late teens or twenties in good health. The chain uses TRBV7-2 and TRBJ2-7, with no clear D. CDR3 in amino acids: CASSWADLSSYEQYF. DNA of the CDR3: TGTGCCAGCAGCTGGGCCGACTTGAGCTCCTACGAGCAGTACTTC.